The rows below give T cell receptor beta chains drawn from one sample of a study of a mutant IDH1 vaccine in newly diagnosed glioma. TCRdb's copy holds only in-frame clones and misses some; the assay was immunoSEQ multiplex PCR. This table has about 92,000 clones, around 80% appearing once. The sample was PBMCs, taken from a glioma patient treated with radiotherapy, temozolomide or both. The origin of the receptors is a man in his forties with glioma. CDR3s include the opening cysteine and the closing phenylalanine or tryptophan. The order of the fields is D gene, J gene, V gene, clone size, CDR3 protein, CDR3 DNA. A D gene is named only where the DNA matches it firmly. Clone size is given for some rows only: seen once, a few or many times, or a class if the clone is expanded.

TRBD1 | TRBJ1-1 | TRBV6-4 | - | CASSVGQGTEAFF | TGTGCCAGCAGTGTCGGACAGGGGACTGAAGCTTTCTTT
- | TRBJ1-6 | TRBV6-5 | - | CASKGGFNSPLHF | TGTGCCAGCAAAGGGGGTTTTAATTCACCCCTCCACTTT
- | TRBJ1-1 | TRBV7-8 | - | CASSFSGGYTEAFF | TGTGCCAGCAGCTTCTCCGGGGGGTACACTGAAGCTTTCTTT
- | TRBJ1-5 | TRBV5-5 | - | CASSLGPGPGNQPQHF | TGTGCCAGCAGCTTGGGGCCGGGGCCGGGCAATCAGCCCCAGCATTTT
- | TRBJ1-5 | TRBV7-8 | - | CASSFGDQPQHF | TGTGCCAGCAGCTTTGGGGATCAGCCCCAGCATTTT
- | TRBJ2-3 | TRBV10-1 | - | CASSESKHLSTDTQYF | TGCGCCAGCAGTGAGTCGAAACACCTCAGCACAGATACGCAGTATTTT
- | TRBJ2-1 | TRBV27 | - | CASSLLAGEGDNDNEQFF | TGTGCCAGCAGTTTATTGGCGGGCGAAGGCGACAATGACAATGAGCAGTTCTTC
- | TRBJ1-3 | TRBV27 | once | CASSLSGALSGNTIYF | TGTGCCAGCAGTTTGAGCGGGGCCCTCTCTGGAAACACCATATATTTT
- | TRBJ2-5 | TRBV10-1 | - | CASSASDGGVGETQYF | TGCGCCAGCAGTGCTTCGGACGGAGGGGTTGGTGAGACCCAGTACTTC
- | TRBJ1-1 | TRBV4-1 | - | CASSQDQKNTEAFF | TGCGCCAGCAGCCAAGATCAGAAGAACACTGAAGCTTTCTTT
- | TRBJ2-6 | TRBV5-1 | - | CASTADIPTGANVLTF | TGCGCCAGCACGGCAGATATCCCCACTGGGGCCAACGTCCTGACTTTC
- | TRBJ2-3 | TRBV19 | - | CASRSGFPTDTQYF | TGTGCCAGTAGGTCCGGGTTCCCCACAGATACGCAGTATTTT
- | TRBJ2-3 | TRBV2 | - | CASNRDFTDTQYF | TGTGCCAGCAACAGGGATTTCACAGATACGCAGTATTTT
TRBD1 | TRBJ1-4 | TRBV5-1 | - | CASSQTGTATNEKLFF | TGCGCCAGCAGCCAGACCGGGACAGCAACTAATGAAAAACTGTTTTTT
- | TRBJ1-3 | TRBV7-9 | - | CASSLSISLDTIYF | TGTGCCAGCAGCTTATCTATCTCTTTGGACACCATATATTTT
- | TRBJ2-3 | TRBV29-1 | - | CSAPAGDTQYF | TGCAGCGCCCCTGCGGGGGATACGCAGTATTTT
- | TRBJ2-7 | TRBV5-1 | - | CASSAQLRGEQYF | TGCGCCAGCAGCGCCCAACTTCGCGGGGAGCAGTACTTC
TRBD2 | TRBJ2-7 | TRBV4-3 | - | CASSAGGLGEQYF | TGCGCCAGCTCGGCGGGAGGGCTGGGCGAGCAGTACTTC
TRBD1 | TRBJ2-1 | TRBV13 | - | CASSGGTGHFIDEQFF | TGTGCCAGCAGCGGAGGGACAGGGCATTTTATCGATGAGCAGTTCTTC
- | TRBJ1-1 | TRBV30 | - | CAWRGHREAFF | TGTGCCTGGAGGGGACATCGTGAAGCTTTCTTT
TRBD1 | TRBJ1-5 | TRBV11-2 | - | CASSLQTGRQPQHF | TGTGCCAGCAGCCTCCAGACAGGGCGGCAGCCCCAGCATTTT
TRBD2 | TRBJ2-5 | TRBV7-7 | - | CASSVGLAGETQYF | TGTGCTAGCAGCGTGGGACTAGCGGGAGAGACCCAGTACTTC
- | TRBJ2-3 | TRBV6-6 | - | CASSPPGEDTQYF | TGTGCCAGCAGTCCCCCCGGGGAGGATACGCAGTATTTT
- | TRBJ1-2 | TRBV7-9 | - | CASSLATPYGYTF | TGTGCCAGCAGCTTGGCGACTCCCTATGGCTACACCTTC
- | TRBJ1-2 | TRBV5-1 | - | CASSPTVNYGYTF | TGCGCCAGCAGCCCTACGGTGAACTATGGCTACACCTTC
- | TRBJ1-3 | TRBV7-2 | - | CASSLIGGNTIYF | TGTGCCAGCAGCTTAATAGGGGGAAACACCATATATTTT
- | TRBJ2-7 | TRBV7-2 | - | CASSPTRGRTYEQYF | TGTGCCAGCAGCCCCACACGGGGGAGAACCTACGAGCAGTACTTC
- | TRBJ2-1 | TRBV7-3 | - | CASSPYGQEFSWFF | TGTGCCAGCAGCCCATATGGGCAGGAATTTTCGTGGTTCTTC
TRBD1 | TRBJ1-4 | TRBV27 | few | CASSSTRDRVEKLFF | TGTGCCAGCAGTAGTACCCGGGACAGGGTTGAAAAACTGTTTTTT
TRBD1 | TRBJ1-2 | TRBV4-1 | - | CASSQAFRVRGLYGYTF | TGCGCCAGCAGCCAAGCGTTTAGGGTCAGGGGGCTCTATGGCTACACCTTC
TRBD1 | TRBJ2-1 | TRBV19 | - | CASSRGQGARGQFF | TGTGCCAGTAGTAGGGGACAGGGGGCCCGCGGGCAGTTCTTC
TRBD2 | TRBJ2-5 | TRBV5-4 | - | CASSPRTSLETQYF | TGTGCCAGCAGCCCCCGGACTAGCCTGGAGACCCAGTACTTC
- | TRBJ1-2 | TRBV4-2 | - | CASSHKIQYGGYGYTF | TGTGCCAGCAGCCACAAGATTCAGTATGGAGGGTATGGCTACACCTTC
- | TRBJ2-7 | TRBV5-4 | - | CASSLDGGYEQYF | TGTGCCAGCAGCTTGGACGGTGGTTACGAGCAGTACTTC